Included here is one T cell receptor beta chain sequence, with context. This clonotype was found many times. Its antigen is currently not known. Qualities for individual bases were not recorded, and no much larger clone is one base off. TCR beta CDR3 regions were amplified from RNA transcripts for repertoire sequencing. The first round of RT-PCR was done with HTBI primers and the Qiagen OneStep RT-PCR kit, and was followed by a second round of multiplex PCR, then size selection and purification. The libraries underwent paired-end sequencing with 100 bp reads on an Illumina HiSeq2000. The published analysis was carried out like this. SOAPnuke was used for read processing, and reads with adapters, uncalled bases, a mean Phred below 15, or no exact constant-primer or identifier match were discarded. High-quality paired reads were merged with COPE v1.2.5. Each unique nucleotide sequence was treated as a clonotype, and MiTCR v1.1 was used to align the clonotypes to the IMGT TRB V, D and J references. Analysis was restricted to V-J combinations with a frequency above 0.0001, which covered about 99% of repertoires. A TCR clonal expansion and chaos score per V-J combination was defined as the ratio of F50 clonal expansion to chaos observed in the TCRdist matrix. Welch's t-statistics and random forest were used to narrow the features down to over ten V-J combinations, which were then fed into a naive Bayes classifier. Thyroid-blood repertoire similarity was quantified with the Morisita-Horn index. TCRdb ran its own pipeline on the public reads, namely fastp trimming at Q25 and MiXCR clone calling, and kept in-frame beta chains. CDR3 protein duplicates are merged, each entry listing the most common genes and DNA. TCRdb, rather than the study authors, made the V and J calls. The sample table lists hundreds of thousands of distinct CDR3 sequences, around an eighth of them with a count of one. Together, the top ten hold roughly 9.8% of the sample.

Relative to germline, V is 3 bases shorter and J is 8 bases shorter, with 18 bases between their ends. The germline V gene specifies KGHDR as CDR1 and SFDVKD as CDR2. The CDR3 holds 15 amino acids from the cysteine to the phenylalanine. The DNA shown is the 45-base CDR3, in frame from base 1. The data belong to a study of Graves' ophthalmopathy and Graves' hyperthyroidism (dated by TCRdb to 2016 to 2019). About the study as a whole: Peripheral blood samples were taken at the time of initial diagnosis, before any treatment was given. The study used signatures of the TCR beta repertoire to tell Graves' ophthalmopathy apart from Graves' hyperthyroidism and to predict which patients would progress to ophthalmopathy. In total, under 150 blood samples were TCR-sequenced: approximately 42 ophthalmopathy, over 70 hyperthyroidism and about 17 hyperthyroidism-to-ophthalmopathy patients. To explore V-J signatures distinguishing ophthalmopathy from hyperthyroidism, a discovery set of under 110 patients (roughly 45 ophthalmopathy, over 55 stable hyperthyroidism) was enrolled. For independent validation, a separate cohort was made up of about 18 hyperthyroidism patients plus 17 patients who later progressed from hyperthyroidism to ophthalmopathy. T-cell repertoires of thyroid tissue and blood were compared in several hyperthyroidism patients. After sampling, hyperthyroidism patients received methimazole starting at 30 mg daily, and ophthalmopathy patients received high-dose intravenous methylprednisolone. For training and testing, the roughly 100 patients in the discovery cohort were randomly divided in a 7:3 ratio. What the study reported, not specific to this receptor: Ophthalmopathy was separated from stable hyperthyroidism by the 13-signature model with roughly 88% sensitivity and about 81% specificity in cross-validation and with 80%/75% in the test set. No statistical method was used to predetermine the sample size, and group allocation was not hidden from the investigators. In validation, the model predicted ophthalmopathy progression with roughly 68% sensitivity and less than 80% specificity; some 13 predicted patients were CT-confirmed with GO in a median of about 6.1 months. Most expanded thyroid clonotypes with frequency above 0.001 were also detected in blood, suggesting blood repertoires may reflect the thyroid immune response.

Ophthalmopathy patients had moderately to severely active disease, Clinical Activity Score of at least 3, NOSPECS grade of at least 4, and disease duration under 3 months. Patients with other autoimmune diseases, uncontrolled infections, pregnancy or lactation were excluded from the study. Diagnosis was based on clinical symptoms, serum thyroxine, TRAb, thyroid ultrasound and orbital computed tomography. Ficoll-Paque density gradient centrifugation was used to isolate PBMCs from around 9.1 ml of fresh peripheral blood. Total RNA was extracted with Trizol reagent and quality-checked on an Agilent 2100 Bioanalyzer.

The chain employs TRBV24-1 and TRBJ1-2; the D region possibly corresponds to TRBD1 (6 bases align). Material: blood. This sequence originates from a young woman with Graves' ophthalmopathy. Donor details come from another sample of the same person, matched by shared clones. The CDR3 has the sequence CATSDPYPGVEGYTF. The DNA is as follows: TGTGCCACCAGTGATCCCTATCCAGGGGTGGAAGGCTACACCTTC.